This TCR beta chain was profiled in a study of control samples from healthy donors and cancer patients. Sequencing was performed with immunoSEQ multiplex PCR; in TCRdb, only in-frame clones are kept and a portion is missing. The sample holds some 79,000 clones, roughly 93% seen once. This CDR3 is built from 11 residues. V was clipped by 6 bases and J by 6 bases, with 9 bases between them. The germline gives CDR1 SGHNT, CDR2 YYREEE (reference sequence). The receptor's source is a woman aged 35 to 49 with lung cancer. The gene calls are TRBV5-4 and TRBJ1-2; D perhaps matches TRBD1 (6 bases). Sequences were obtained from PBMCs. Written as DNA, the CDR3 is TGTGCCAGCAACTCAGGGGATGGCTACACCTTC. It yields the protein CASNSGDGYTF.